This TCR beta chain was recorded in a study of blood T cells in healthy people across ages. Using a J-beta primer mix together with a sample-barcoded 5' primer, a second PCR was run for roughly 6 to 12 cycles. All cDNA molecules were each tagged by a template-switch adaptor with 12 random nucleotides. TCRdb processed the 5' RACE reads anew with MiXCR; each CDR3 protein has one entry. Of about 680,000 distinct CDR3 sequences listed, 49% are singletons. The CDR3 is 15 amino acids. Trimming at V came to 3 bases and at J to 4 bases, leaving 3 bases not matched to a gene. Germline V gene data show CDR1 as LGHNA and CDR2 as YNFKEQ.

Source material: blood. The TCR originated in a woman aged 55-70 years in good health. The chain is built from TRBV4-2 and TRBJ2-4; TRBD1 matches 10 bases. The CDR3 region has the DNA TGTGCCAGCAGCCAGGACAGGGGGAGTAAAAACATTCAGTACTTC. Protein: CASSQDRGSKNIQYF.